A single sample gave rise to the 27 T cell receptor beta chains below, sequenced in a study of blood T cell repertoires in COVID-19 (dated by TCRdb to between 2020 and 2021). The library was built by means of the immunoSEQ multiplex PCR assay. TCRdb took over this immuneACCESS table, retaining in-frame rearrangements with V and J assigned. Such tables are incomplete; in checked studies, under half of the missing clones stem from an unresolved V gene, and the remainder is unexplained. This sample holds roughly 130,000 clones; under 95% were observed only once. The ten largest clones add up to roughly 3.7% of the sample. Input material: peripheral blood. The receptors stem from a man aged 45 to 65 with active COVID-19.

In the case of this clone: No DNA is shown, since the ends of the CDR3 on it are uncertain; the CDR3 is the one TCRdb lists. The chain joins TRBV19 to TRBJ1-5; the DNA was not used to check the table's D call, TRBD1. Ends included, the CDR3 has 14 residues. Looked up from germline, CDR1 is LNHDA and CDR2 is SQIVND (reference sequence). Here the CDR3 reads CASTSGQGYQPQHF.

This chain joins TRBV6-5 and TRBJ2-4, with 7 bases that match TRBD1. Germline-derived CDR1 and CDR2 are MNHEY and SVGAGI. The junction had 9 bases not matched to a gene; V was cut back by 4 bases and J by 6 bases. The CDR3 extends over 15 amino acids. Here the CDR3 DNA reads TGTGCCAGCAGTTCAAGGGACAGCAGGGCAAACATTCAGTACTTC. Its protein product is CASSSRDSRANIQYF.

The V and J genes are TRBV11-3 and TRBJ1-2; 7 bases map to TRBD1. Germline V gives CDR1 SGHNT, CDR2 YENEEA. The CDR3 has 14 residues. The junction had 9 bases not matched to a gene; V was cut back by 8 bases and J by 3 bases. CDR3: CASAWDSRDYGYTF. The DNA for the CDR3 is TGTGCCAGCGCCTGGGACAGTCGGGACTATGGCTACACCTTC. Variable domain in full (rest from reference TRBV11-3 and TRBJ1-2): EAGVVQSPRYKIIEKKQPVAFWCNPISGHNTLYWYLQNLGQGPELLIRYENEEAVDDSQLPKDRFSAERLKGVDSTLKIQPAELGDSAVYLCASAWDSRDYGYTFGSGTRLTVV.

The J gene is TRBJ2-2, the V gene TRBV28, with 11 bases fitting TRBD1. The CDR3 runs 17 residues. J was trimmed by 4 bases and V by 3 bases; bases with no gene match: 7. In germline, CDR1 is MDHEN, CDR2 SYDVKM. The CDR3 here is CASSFYGQGARTGELFF. CDR3 DNA sequence: TGTGCCAGCAGTTTTTACGGACAGGGGGCGCGCACCGGGGAGCTGTTTTTT.

The V and J genes are TRBV5-8 and TRBJ1-4; 7 bases fit TRBD1. The CDR3 totals 18 residues. CDR1 is SGHTS, CDR2 YDEGEE, per germline. The V segment lost 3 bases and the J segment 0 bases; nucleotides outside the gene matches: 11. The CDR3 region is CASSWGTAAFATNEKLFF. The CDR3 DNA is TGTGCCAGCAGCTGGGGGACAGCGGCATTTGCAACTAATGAAAAACTGTTTTTT.

The V and J genes are TRBV9 and TRBJ2-1, with 12 bases that match TRBD2. This CDR3 has 15 residues. Germline V gives CDR1 SGDLS, CDR2 YYNGEE. Losses at the gene ends were 0 bases for V and 5 bases for J; bases not matched to a gene: 0. As DNA, the CDR3 is TGTGCCAGCAGCGTAGGGACTAGCGGGGACAATGAGCAGTTCTTC. This sequence encodes CASSVGTSGDNEQFF.

V gene TRBV30 combines with J gene TRBJ2-3; D is possibly TRBD2 (6 bases). The CDR3 runs 15 residues. Between the trimmed V and J ends, which lost 2 bases and 0 bases, there was a span of 12 bases. Germline CDR1 GTSNPN, CDR2 SVGIG (reference sequence). The CDR3 DNA sequence: TGTGCCTGGAGTATTTTAGCGGATAGCACAGATACGCAGTATTTT. It codes for CAWSILADSTDTQYF.

This clone has a single count. The chain recombines TRBV18 with TRBJ1-2; D is undetermined. The germline V gene has CDR1 KGHSH and CDR2 LQKENI. The V end lost 6 bases, the J end lost 7 bases, and 24 bases lay between the germline ends. CDR3 size: 16 residues. The DNA for the CDR3 is TGTGCCAGCTCCCGGGAGAAATGGCGTAGGGTGGGTGGCTACACCTTC. Protein: CASSREKWRRVGGYTF.

The V gene is TRBV19, the J gene TRBJ1-6; D is possibly TRBD1 (5 bases). This CDR3 is 16 amino acids long. Germline V gene lookup returns CDR1 LNHDA and CDR2 SQIVND (reference sequence). Between the trimmed V and J ends, which lost 5 bases and 0 bases, there was a span of 11 bases. CDR3 sequence: CASSLGGGSYNSPLHF. CDR3 sequence (DNA): TGTGCCAGTAGTCTGGGCGGGGGCTCCTATAATTCACCCCTCCACTTT.

The chain links TRBV21-1 to TRBJ2-1; TRBD2 is the table's D call, not checked against the DNA. TRBV21-1 is given as a pseudogene. There are 15 residues in the CDR3. In DNA form, the CDR3 reads TGTGCCAGCAGCAAAGACCCCTTTGAGATCAATGAGCAGTTCTTC. This translates into CASSKDPFEINEQFF.

V and J are TRBV7-9 and TRBJ2-3; 7 bases are a match to TRBD2. This CDR3 has 14 residues. Germline loops: CDR1 SEHNR, CDR2 FQNEAQ (reference sequence). Trimming removed 3 bases from V and 1 base from J; junction bases left unmatched: 1. DNA for the CDR3: TGTGCCAGCAGCTTTGGGAGGGGCACAGATACGCAGTATTTT. Translated, it gives CASSFGRGTDTQYF.

This clone was detected only once. This rearrangement joins TRBV2 to TRBJ2-7, with D possibly TRBD2 on 7 matching bases. Per germline, CDR1 SNHLY and CDR2 FYNNEI. Trimming removed 6 bases at V and 6 bases at J, with 12 bases between. The CDR3 is 12 amino acids. DNA for the CDR3: TGTGCCAGCAGAGGCGGGGGCATCGAGCAGTACTTC. Translating gives CASRGGGIEQYF. Supplemented by reference TRBV2 and TRBJ2-7, the full variable domain reads EPEVTQTPSHQVTQMGQEVILRCVPISNHLYFYWYRQILGQKVEFLVSFYNNEISEKSEIFDDQFSVERPDGSNFTLKIRSTKLEDSAMYFCASRGGGIEQYFGPGTRLTVT.

The chain carries TRBV27 and TRBJ2-2, with 8 nucleotides matching TRBD2. J gave up 5 bases and V 5 bases, and 7 bases lay outside the gene matches. Germline CDR1 reads MNHEY; CDR2 reads SMNVEV (reference sequence). The CDR3 is 15 residues long. CDR3 sequence reads: CASSQSGGRTGELFF. The DNA for the CDR3 is TGTGCCAGCAGTCAGAGCGGGGGTAGAACCGGGGAGCTGTTTTTT.

The rearrangement joins TRBV7-9 to TRBJ1-3, with 8 bases that match TRBD1. The CDR3 totals 18 residues. V lost 5 bases and J lost 0; bases outside the gene matches: 12. Germline V gene data show CDR1 as SEHNR and CDR2 as FQNEAQ (reference sequence). The CDR3 DNA is TGTGCCAGCAGCCACTTGCCGGGACAGGCTTTCTCTGGAAACACCATATATTTT. Its protein is CASSHLPGQAFSGNTIYF.

CDR3 DNA: TGTGCCAGCAGCTTAGCGTTGGACAGAGCAGGGTCACCCCTCCACTTT. Protein product: CASSLALDRAGSPLHF. The genes are TRBV7-2 and TRBJ1-6; TRBD1 might be the D (6 bases). The CDR3 has 16 residues. Trimming took off 0 bases at V and 10 bases at J, with 16 bases between the two ends. Germline V gene lookup returns CDR1 SGHTA and CDR2 FQGNSA.

This chain joins TRBV2 and TRBJ2-1; TRBD2 agrees at 10 bases. In germline, CDR1 is SNHLY, CDR2 FYNNEI. This CDR3 comprises 16 residues. V lost 5 bases and J lost 7; bases outside the gene matches: 11. The CDR3 nucleotides are TGTGCCAGCAGTAGGGAAGTAGCGGGAGGTCCAAATGAGCAGTTCTTC. Translated, it gives CASSREVAGGPNEQFF.

The rearrangement links TRBV2 to TRBJ1-2; 10 nucleotides align to TRBD1. The V gene's germline CDR1 is SNHLY and CDR2 FYNNEI. Unmatched junction bases numbered 14, after V lost 6 bases and J lost 7 bases. The CDR3 extends over 16 amino acids. In DNA form, the CDR3 reads TGTGCCAGCAGAAGGGGGACAGGGGTCCTCTCGGGTGGCTACACCTTC. This encodes CASRRGTGVLSGGYTF.

The V call is TRBV9, the J call TRBJ2-1, with 11 nucleotides matching TRBD1. This CDR3 has 15 residues. The junction had 4 bases not matched to a gene; V was cut back by 0 bases and J by 8 bases. CDR1 and CDR2 (germline): SGDLS, YYNGEE. CDR3 region: CASSVGDRGYHEQFF. In DNA, the CDR3 is TGTGCCAGCAGCGTAGGGGACAGGGGGTACCATGAGCAGTTCTTC.

This chain joins TRBV3-1 (or the pseudogene TRBV3-2) and TRBJ2-3, with TRBD2 identical over 16 bases. V was pared by 4 bases and J by 8 bases, with 12 bases of the junction left unmatched. Germline V gives CDR1 LGHDT, CDR2 YNNKEL (reference sequence). The CDR3 has 18 amino acids. The CDR3 region has the DNA TGTGCCAGCAGCCGGGTTCCGGGACTAGCGGGGGGGCAAAGTACGCAGTATTTT. Translated: CASSRVPGLAGGQSTQYF.

This clone was counted between two and nine times. J is TRBJ2-7 and V is TRBV5-1; 11 nucleotides match TRBD1. The CDR3 is 15 residues long. Germline V gene lookup returns CDR1 SGHRS and CDR2 YFSETQ. V was clipped by 4 bases and J by 5 bases; unmatched bases: 8. CDR3 DNA: TGCGCCAGCAGCCCCGGGACAGGGGGTCTGCACGAGCAGTACTTC. Its translation: CASSPGTGGLHEQYF.

The table lists this clone with a count of one. This rearrangement joins TRBV11-2 to TRBJ2-1; D might be TRBD2 (6 bases). Germline V gene sequence: CDR1 SGHAT, CDR2 FQNNGV. V lost 5 bases and J 5 bases, leaving 13 bases between the germline ends. The CDR3 is 14 residues long. The CDR3 DNA is TGTGCCAGCAGCGCGACCGGGAGTAACAATGAGCAGTTCTTC. The encoded protein is CASSATGSNNEQFF.

The chain employs TRBV4-2 and TRBJ2-4; TRBD1 matches 7 bases. J lost 1 base, V lost 0 bases, and 3 bases had no gene match. Per the germline V gene, CDR1 is LGHNA and CDR2 is YNFKEQ. This CDR3 contains 16 residues. CDR3 in amino acids: CASSQEGGQAKNIQYF. Written as DNA, the CDR3 is TGTGCCAGCAGCCAAGAAGGGGGCCAGGCCAAAAACATTCAGTACTTC.

V and J are TRBV4-2 and TRBJ1-4; no definite D call. The CDR3 consists of 16 residues. V was trimmed by 2 bases and J by 8 bases, leaving 18 bases between them. Germline V gives CDR1 LGHNA, CDR2 YNFKEQ. As DNA, the CDR3 is TGTGCCAGCAGCCAATCTCTCTCCTCGGGAGGAGAAAAACTGTTTTTT. Protein sequence: CASSQSLSSGGEKLFF.

CDR3 sequence (DNA): TGCAGCGCCGCTAGCGGTAGCACAGATACGCAGTATTTT. Its translation is CSAASGSTDTQYF. This chain joins TRBV29-1 and TRBJ2-3; 7 bases are a match to TRBD2. Per germline, CDR1 SQVTM and CDR2 ANQGSEA. There are 13 residues in the CDR3. The trim removed 7 bases at V and 0 bases at J, leaving 4 bases unmatched.

J is TRBJ1-2 and V is TRBV5-1, with no clear D. The CDR3 sequence is 15 residues long. In germline, CDR1 is SGHRS, CDR2 YFSETQ. Trimming shortened V by 0 bases and J by 3 bases, and 12 bases separated the two germline ends. CDR3 in amino acids: CASSLDAGLHYGYTF. As DNA, the CDR3 is TGCGCCAGCAGCTTGGATGCGGGTTTGCACTATGGCTACACCTTC.

V and J are TRBV5-6 and TRBJ2-7; 7 bases are shared with TRBD1. The CDR3 spans 16 residues. Per germline, CDR1 SGHDT and CDR2 YYEEEE. V shed 0 bases and J 3 bases; nucleotides not matched to a gene: 9. The CDR3 DNA is TGTGCCAGCAGCTTGGTGGCGGGTAACAGGGGCTACGAGCAGTACTTC. It is translated as CASSLVAGNRGYEQYF.

Only one count was recorded for this clone. The chain has TRBV7-8 and TRBJ2-3, with 10 positions matching TRBD2. Per the germline V gene, CDR1 is SGHVS and CDR2 is FQNEAQ. CDR3 length: 17 amino acids. The V gene end was trimmed by 6 bases and the J gene end by 1 base; junction bases not matched to a gene: 10. CDR3 DNA sequence: TGTGCCAGCAGGACCGGGACTAGCGTAAGCGGCACAGATACGCAGTATTTT. Translating it yields CASRTGTSVSGTDTQYF.